The present entry profiles one T cell receptor (beta chain) with its context. The data derive from a study of blood T cells in healthy people across ages. Together with a sample-barcoded 5' primer, a J-beta primer mix was included in a second PCR lasting about 6 to 12 cycles. TCRdb re-derived calls from the 5' RACE reads in MiXCR, one entry per CDR3 protein. The sample holds under 1,100,000 distinct CDR3 sequences, approximately 25% seen once. Deletions cut 8 bases from V and 4 bases from J, with 18 bases between. In germline, CDR1 is MNHEY, CDR2 SVGEGT. There are 14 residues in the CDR3. The same sample was also studied in work on T cells of mothers and their children.

Specimen: blood. This TCR derives from a girl aged 2-10 years in good health. The V and J genes are TRBV6-2 or TRBV6-3 and TRBJ2-7, with D possibly being TRBD1 (5 bases). CDR3 nucleotide sequence: TGTGCCAGCTTACCCCAGGGTCTGGGATACGAGCAGTACTTC. Amino acids: CASLPQGLGYEQYF.